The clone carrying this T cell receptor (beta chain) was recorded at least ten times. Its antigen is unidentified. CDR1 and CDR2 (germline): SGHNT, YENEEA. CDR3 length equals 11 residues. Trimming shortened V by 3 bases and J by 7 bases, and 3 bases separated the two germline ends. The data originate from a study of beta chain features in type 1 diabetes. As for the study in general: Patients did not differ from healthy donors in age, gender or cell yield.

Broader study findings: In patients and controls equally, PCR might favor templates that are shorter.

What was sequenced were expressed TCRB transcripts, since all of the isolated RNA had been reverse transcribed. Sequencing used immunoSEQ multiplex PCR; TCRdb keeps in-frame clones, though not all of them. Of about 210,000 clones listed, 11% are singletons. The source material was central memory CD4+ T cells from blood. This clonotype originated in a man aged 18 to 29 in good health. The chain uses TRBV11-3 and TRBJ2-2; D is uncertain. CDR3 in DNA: TGTGCCAGCAGCTTCCACGGGGAGCTGTTTTTT. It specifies CASSFHGELFF.